The sequence of this T cell receptor beta chain was determined in a study of shared clonotypes between healthy human individuals. About this clone: Other DNA sequences in the same sample also yield this CDR3.

Sequenced by immunoSEQ multiplex PCR; TCRdb stores in-frame clones only, minus some. The sample shows 2,500,000 or so clones, over 85% of them seen only once. The germline CDR1 and CDR2 sequences are KGHSH and LQKENI. CDR3 length: 13 amino acids. The ends were cut back, 3 bases at V and 0 bases at J, with 3 bases in the middle. Sequences were obtained from naive CD4+ T cells from PBMCs. Subset here: CD45RA+ positively selected. This clonotype originated in a man younger than 35 in good health. Some clones in this sample may be carry-over from other donors' samples. J is TRBJ1-5 and V is TRBV18; D gene uncertain. Here the CDR3 reads CASSPGSNQPQHF. The CDR3 nucleotides read TGTGCCAGCTCACCGGGTAGCAATCAGCCCCAGCATTTT.